These T cell receptor beta chains were read from a single sample in a study of graft-versus-host responses after intestinal transplantation. These receptors are not linked to any known antigen. The assay was immunoSEQ multiplex PCR, and TCRdb's table has in-frame clones only and misses some. The sample has more than 80,000 clones, roughly 91% seen once; the top ten hold 0.3% to 0.4%. The starting material was unstimulated CD4+ T cells sorted from spleen or lymph node cells, obtained before intestinal transplant. These receptor sequences come from a human donor who received an intestinal transplant. Both conserved end residues are part of each CDR3. A D gene is named only where the DNA matches it firmly. Clone size is shown for a subset of rows, as once, few, many or a class of expanded clone.

d_gene: -; abundance: -; v_gene: TRBV2; j_gene: TRBJ1-6; CDR3nt: TGTGCCAGCAGTGAAAATATCAGCCTCCACTTT; CDR3aa: CASSENISLHF
d_gene: -; abundance: -; v_gene: TRBV27; j_gene: TRBJ1-1; CDR3nt: TGTGCCAGCAGTTTATCGATTCGGGGGACGGCTGAAGCTTTCTTT; CDR3aa: CASSLSIRGTAEAFF
d_gene: TRBD1; abundance: once; v_gene: TRBV6-5; j_gene: TRBJ2-5; CDR3nt: TGTGCGGCAGGACAGGGCCCAGAGACCCAGTACTTC; CDR3aa: CAAGQGPETQYF
d_gene: TRBD1; abundance: -; v_gene: TRBV5-8; j_gene: TRBJ1-4; CDR3nt: TGTGCCAGCAGCCTTCAGGGGGACATTAATGAAAAACTGTTTTTT; CDR3aa: CASSLQGDINEKLFF
d_gene: -; abundance: -; v_gene: TRBV9; j_gene: TRBJ1-3; CDR3nt: TGTGCCAGCAGCCTACAGGAGACCTCTGGAAACACCATATATTTT; CDR3aa: CASSLQETSGNTIYF
d_gene: -; abundance: -; v_gene: TRBV5-1; j_gene: TRBJ1-6; CDR3nt: TGCGCCAGCAGCCGTCAGGTCGATTCACCCCTCCACTTT; CDR3aa: CASSRQVDSPLHF
d_gene: -; abundance: -; v_gene: TRBV14; j_gene: TRBJ2-3; CDR3nt: TGTGCCAGCAGCCAGGTCACGGGGAGGTGGGGCACAGATACGCAGTATTTT; CDR3aa: CASSQVTGRWGTDTQYF
d_gene: TRBD1; abundance: -; v_gene: TRBV2; j_gene: TRBJ2-3; CDR3nt: TGTGCCAGTGGACAGGGTGTGTCAGATACGCAGTATTTT; CDR3aa: CASGQGVSDTQYF
d_gene: -; abundance: -; v_gene: TRBV6-1; j_gene: TRBJ1-1; CDR3nt: TGTGCCAGCAGTGAAAGTGAGTTAGTTGAAGCTTTCTTT; CDR3aa: CASSESELVEAFF
d_gene: -; abundance: -; v_gene: TRBV29-1; j_gene: TRBJ1-1; CDR3nt: TGCAGCGTTCACCAGACAGCGAACACTGAAGCTTTCTTT; CDR3aa: CSVHQTANTEAFF
d_gene: -; abundance: -; v_gene: TRBV20-1; j_gene: TRBJ2-5; CDR3nt: TGCAGTGCTCTACTAGCTCAGACCCAGTACTTC; CDR3aa: CSALLAQTQYF
d_gene: -; abundance: -; v_gene: TRBV6-4; j_gene: TRBJ2-1; CDR3nt: TGTGCCAGCAGTACCCCGGGAGCCTTCGTCAATGAGCAGTTCTTC; CDR3aa: CASSTPGAFVNEQFF
d_gene: -; abundance: -; v_gene: TRBV6-5; j_gene: TRBJ2-4; CDR3nt: TGTGCCAGCAGTTACAGCGTGAGTGGGGCCAAAAACATTCAGTACTTC; CDR3aa: CASSYSVSGAKNIQYF
d_gene: TRBD1; abundance: -; v_gene: TRBV4-1; j_gene: TRBJ2-5; CDR3nt: TGCGCCAGCAGCCAAGAAGGAGGCAGGGGGCAGGAGACCCAGTACTTC; CDR3aa: CASSQEGGRGQETQYF
d_gene: TRBD1; abundance: -; v_gene: TRBV7-2; j_gene: TRBJ1-2; CDR3nt: TGTGCCAGCAGCTTGGCAGGGGGCGACTATGGCTACACCTTC; CDR3aa: CASSLAGGDYGYTF
d_gene: -; abundance: -; v_gene: TRBV4-1; j_gene: TRBJ2-3; CDR3nt: TGCGCCAGCAGCCAAGAAGCGACAGGCCTCACAGATACGCAGTATTTT; CDR3aa: CASSQEATGLTDTQYF
d_gene: TRBD1; abundance: once; v_gene: TRBV4-2; j_gene: TRBJ2-1; CDR3nt: TGTGCCAGCAGCCACGGACAGGGCCTCTACAATGAGCAGTTCTTC; CDR3aa: CASSHGQGLYNEQFF
d_gene: TRBD1; abundance: -; v_gene: TRBV5-5; j_gene: TRBJ2-3; CDR3nt: TGTGCCAGCAGCTGGGACAGGGGGAGCACAGATACGCAGTATTTT; CDR3aa: CASSWDRGSTDTQYF
d_gene: TRBD1; abundance: -; v_gene: TRBV5-1; j_gene: TRBJ2-1; CDR3nt: TGCGCCAGCAGCCCCCGGCCCGTGGGACAGGGGGGCAATGAGCAGTTCTTC; CDR3aa: CASSPRPVGQGGNEQFF
d_gene: TRBD1; abundance: -; v_gene: TRBV5-1; j_gene: TRBJ2-7; CDR3nt: TGCGCCAGCAGCTTGTTGGACAGGGCCTCCGAGCAGTACTTC; CDR3aa: CASSLLDRASEQYF